Listed below are T cell receptor beta chains from one sample, sequenced in a study of T cells in Graves' hyperthyroidism and ophthalmopathy. TCRdb recomputed calls from the multiplex PCR reads with MiXCR, one row per CDR3 protein. The data contain 500,000 to 600,000 distinct CDR3 sequences, about 45% of them seen just once; the ten biggest clones take up around 7.7%. Sequencing input: peripheral blood or thyroid tissue (not recorded which). The receptors were sampled from a woman aged 18 to 35 with Graves' hyperthyroidism. CDR3s include the opening cysteine and the closing phenylalanine or tryptophan.

TRBV7-3,16,CASSLTPGILNQPQHF
TRBV10-3,14,CAIKGLAGGNEQYF
TRBV11-3,13,CASSPAGAYEQYF
TRBV29-1,15,CSVDRGEYVHYGYTF
TRBV6-6,15,CASSYIGQGQWALHF
TRBV7-2,12,CASSLGVNTQYF
TRBV7-9,15,CASSSAGTVGTEAFF
TRBV5-1,14,CASTSWGGGDGYTF
TRBV6-1,14,CASSELAGNYEQYF
TRBV15,18,CATSLTQELAIMNTEAFF
TRBV7-2,17,CASSLAPTGQAQETQYF
TRBV20-1,15,CSASPRGPTGNTIYF
TRBV5-8,18,CASSPDVWTSGRGDEQYF
TRBV7-8,14,CASRNREWTGELFF
TRBV2,13,CASMGGQLETQYF
TRBV29-1,12,CSVDQVGTEAFF
TRBV12-3/TRBV12-4,13,CASRGQGYEKLFF
TRBV29-1,21,CSVSGASSSPFGTSLRNEQYF
TRBV12-3/TRBV12-4,14,CASSLVASNQPQHF
TRBV4-3,15,CASSQGVGVQETQYF